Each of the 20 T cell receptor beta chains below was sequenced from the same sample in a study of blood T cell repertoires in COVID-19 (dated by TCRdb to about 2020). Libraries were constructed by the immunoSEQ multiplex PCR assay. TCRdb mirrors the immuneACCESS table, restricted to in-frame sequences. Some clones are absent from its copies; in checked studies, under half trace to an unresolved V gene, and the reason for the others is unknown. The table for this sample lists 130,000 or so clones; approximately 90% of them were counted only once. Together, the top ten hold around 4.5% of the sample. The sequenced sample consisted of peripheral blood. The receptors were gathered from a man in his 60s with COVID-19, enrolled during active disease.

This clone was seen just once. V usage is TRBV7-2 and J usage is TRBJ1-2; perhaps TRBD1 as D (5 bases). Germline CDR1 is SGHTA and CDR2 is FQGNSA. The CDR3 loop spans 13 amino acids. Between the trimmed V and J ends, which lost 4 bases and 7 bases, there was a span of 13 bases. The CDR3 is CASSSGGYSGYTF. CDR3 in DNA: TGTGCCAGCAGCTCGGGGGGGTATAGTGGCTACACCTTC.

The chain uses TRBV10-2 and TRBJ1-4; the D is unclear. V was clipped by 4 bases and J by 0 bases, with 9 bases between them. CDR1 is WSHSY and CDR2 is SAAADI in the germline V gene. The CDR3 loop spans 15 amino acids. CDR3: CASSGGRATNEKLFF. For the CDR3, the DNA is TGCGCCAGCAGTGGCGGTAGAGCAACTAATGAAAAACTGTTTTTT.

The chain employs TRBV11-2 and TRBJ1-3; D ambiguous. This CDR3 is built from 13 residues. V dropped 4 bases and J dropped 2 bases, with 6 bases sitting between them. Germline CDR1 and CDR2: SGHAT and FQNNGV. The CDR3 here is CASSSGAGNTIYF. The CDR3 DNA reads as TGTGCCAGCAGCTCCGGGGCTGGAAACACCATATATTTT.

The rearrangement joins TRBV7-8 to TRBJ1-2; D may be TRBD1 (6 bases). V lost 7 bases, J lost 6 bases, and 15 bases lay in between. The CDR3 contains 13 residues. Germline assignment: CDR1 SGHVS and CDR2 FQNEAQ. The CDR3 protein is CASKPGESHGYTF. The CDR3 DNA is TGTGCCAGCAAGCCAGGGGAGTCGCATGGCTACACCTTC.

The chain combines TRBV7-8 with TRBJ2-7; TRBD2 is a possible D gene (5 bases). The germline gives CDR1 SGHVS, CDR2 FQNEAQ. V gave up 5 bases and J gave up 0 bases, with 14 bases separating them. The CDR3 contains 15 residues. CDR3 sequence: CASSPRTSISYEQYF. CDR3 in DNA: TGTGCCAGCAGCCCTAGGACTTCCATCTCCTACGAGCAGTACTTC.

The CDR3 here is CASSPRGGGDHNQPQHF. The CDR3 DNA follows: TGTGCCAGCAGCCCGCGCGGCGGCGGCGACCACAATCAGCCCCAGCATTTT. The chain couples TRBV7-6 to TRBJ1-5; D not certain. The CDR3 is 17 amino acids. The V gene lost 5 bases and the J gene lost 3 bases, with 20 bases spanning the gap. Germline CDR1 and CDR2: SGHVS and FNYEAQ.

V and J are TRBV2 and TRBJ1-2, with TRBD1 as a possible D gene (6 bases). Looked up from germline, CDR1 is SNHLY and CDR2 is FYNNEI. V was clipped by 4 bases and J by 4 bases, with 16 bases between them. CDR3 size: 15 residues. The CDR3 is CASSVGGQGVYGYTF. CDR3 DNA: TGTGCCAGCAGTGTCGGGGGGCAGGGAGTCTATGGCTACACCTTC.

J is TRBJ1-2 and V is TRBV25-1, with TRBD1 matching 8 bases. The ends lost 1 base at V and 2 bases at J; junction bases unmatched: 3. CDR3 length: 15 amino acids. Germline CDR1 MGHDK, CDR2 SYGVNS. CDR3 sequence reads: CASSEWNRGNYGYTF. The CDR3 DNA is TGTGCCAGCAGTGAATGGAACAGGGGGAACTATGGCTACACCTTC.

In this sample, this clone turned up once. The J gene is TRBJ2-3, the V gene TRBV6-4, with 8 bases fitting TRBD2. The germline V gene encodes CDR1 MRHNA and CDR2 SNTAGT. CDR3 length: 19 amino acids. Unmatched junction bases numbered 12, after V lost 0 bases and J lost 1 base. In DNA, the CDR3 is TGTGCCAGCAGTGACTCGGCGTGGACGGGGGGGCCTCGCACAGATACGCAGTATTTT. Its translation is CASSDSAWTGGPRTDTQYF.

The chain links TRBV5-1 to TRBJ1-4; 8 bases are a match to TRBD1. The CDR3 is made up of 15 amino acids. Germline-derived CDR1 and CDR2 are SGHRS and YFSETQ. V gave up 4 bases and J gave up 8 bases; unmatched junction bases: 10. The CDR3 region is CASSRGGTGREKLFF. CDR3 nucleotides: TGCGCCAGCAGCCGAGGGGGGACAGGAAGGGAAAAACTGTTTTTT. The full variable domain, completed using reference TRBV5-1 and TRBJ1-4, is KAGVTQTPRYLIKTRGQQVTLSCSPISGHRSVSWYQQTPGQGLQFLFEYFSETQRNKGNFPGRFSGRQFSNSRSEMNVSTLELGDSALYLCASSRGGTGREKLFFGSGTQLSVL.

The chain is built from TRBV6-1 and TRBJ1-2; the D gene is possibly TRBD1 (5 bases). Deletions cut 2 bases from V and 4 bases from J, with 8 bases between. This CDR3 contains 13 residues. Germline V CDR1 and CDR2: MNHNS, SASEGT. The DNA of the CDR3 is TGTGCCAGCAGTGAAAGGGGCCCCTATGGCTACACCTTC. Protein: CASSERGPYGYTF.

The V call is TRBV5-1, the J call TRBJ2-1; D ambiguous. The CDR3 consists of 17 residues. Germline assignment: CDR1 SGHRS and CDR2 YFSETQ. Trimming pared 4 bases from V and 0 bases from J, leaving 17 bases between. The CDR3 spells CASSVRPAEISYNEQFF. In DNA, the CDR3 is TGCGCCAGCAGCGTGAGACCCGCGGAGATCTCCTACAATGAGCAGTTCTTC. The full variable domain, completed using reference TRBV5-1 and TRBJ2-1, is KAGVTQTPRYLIKTRGQQVTLSCSPISGHRSVSWYQQTPGQGLQFLFEYFSETQRNKGNFPGRFSGRQFSNSRSEMNVSTLELGDSALYLCASSVRPAEISYNEQFFGPGTRLTVL.

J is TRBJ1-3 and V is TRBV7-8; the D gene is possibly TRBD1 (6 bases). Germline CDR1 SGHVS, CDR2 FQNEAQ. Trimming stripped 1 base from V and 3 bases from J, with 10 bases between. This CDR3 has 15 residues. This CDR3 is CASSLVSGVGNTIYF. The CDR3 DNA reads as TGTGCCAGCAGCTTAGTCTCAGGGGTTGGAAACACCATATATTTT.

Here the CDR3 reads CASSFWTGEKLSSPLHF. CDR3 bases: TGTGCCAGTAGTTTCTGGACAGGGGAGAAGTTGAGTTCACCCCTCCACTTT. This chain joins TRBV19 and TRBJ1-6; 9 bases fit TRBD1. CDR1 is LNHDA and CDR2 is SQIVND in the germline V gene (reference sequence). The CDR3 length is 17 residues. Losses at the gene ends were 5 bases for V and 9 bases for J; bases not matched to a gene: 14.

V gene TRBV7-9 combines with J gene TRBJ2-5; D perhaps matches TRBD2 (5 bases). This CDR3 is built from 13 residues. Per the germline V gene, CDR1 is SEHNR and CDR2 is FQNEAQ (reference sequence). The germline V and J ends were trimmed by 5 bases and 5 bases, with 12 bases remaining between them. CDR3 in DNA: TGTGCCAGCAGCCGAGACCAGCGGGAGACCCAGTACTTC. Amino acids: CASSRDQRETQYF.

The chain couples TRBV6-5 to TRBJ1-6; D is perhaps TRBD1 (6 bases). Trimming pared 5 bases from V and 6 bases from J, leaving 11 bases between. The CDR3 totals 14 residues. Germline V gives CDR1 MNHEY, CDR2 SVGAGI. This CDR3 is CASSRRDTNSPLHF. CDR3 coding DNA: TGTGCCAGCAGTCGCCGGGACACTAATTCACCCCTCCACTTT.

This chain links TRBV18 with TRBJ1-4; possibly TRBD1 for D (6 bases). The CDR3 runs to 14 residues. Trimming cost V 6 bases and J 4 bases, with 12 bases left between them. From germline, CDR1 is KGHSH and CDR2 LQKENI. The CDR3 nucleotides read TGTGCCAGCTCGGCGGACAGCTTTAATGAAAAACTGTTTTTT. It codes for CASSADSFNEKLFF.

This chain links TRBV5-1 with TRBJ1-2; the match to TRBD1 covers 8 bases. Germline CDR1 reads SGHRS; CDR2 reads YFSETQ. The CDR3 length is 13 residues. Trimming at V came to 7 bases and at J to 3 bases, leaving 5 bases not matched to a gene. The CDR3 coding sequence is TGCGCCAGCCGGACAGGGCTCGACTATGGCTACACCTTC. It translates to CASRTGLDYGYTF.

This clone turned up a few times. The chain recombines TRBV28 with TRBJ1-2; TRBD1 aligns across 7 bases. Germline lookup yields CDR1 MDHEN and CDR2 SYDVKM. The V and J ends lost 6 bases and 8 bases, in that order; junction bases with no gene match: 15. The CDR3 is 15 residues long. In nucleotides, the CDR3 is TGTGCCAGCAGCCCAGGGGGGCTCGGCCCCTTCGGCTACACCTTC. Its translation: CASSPGGLGPFGYTF.

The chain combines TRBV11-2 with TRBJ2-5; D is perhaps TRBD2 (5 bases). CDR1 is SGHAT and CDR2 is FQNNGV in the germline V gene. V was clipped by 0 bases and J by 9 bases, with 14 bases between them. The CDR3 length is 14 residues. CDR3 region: CASSLETPRVAQYF. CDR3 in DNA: TGTGCCAGCAGCTTAGAAACTCCGCGGGTGGCCCAGTACTTC.